One T cell receptor (beta chain) is described in this entry. The CDR3 is made up of 15 amino acids. Measured with immunoSEQ multiplex PCR; TCRdb has only the in-frame clones, and not every one. The sample has tens of thousands of clones; roughly 76% are singletons. The record originates from a study of blood T cell repertoires in COVID-19. About the research overall: Sites in the United States, Italy and Spain provided acute and convalescent COVID-19 samples. PBMCs, B-cell-depleted T cells, or T cells were the source of the cDNA or gDNA that made up the material.

The clonotype originates from a man aged 70-80 years with active or convalescent COVID-19. This sequence joins TRBV12-2 and TRBJ2-1; TRBD1, the D gene given by the table, was not confirmed from the DNA. TRBV12-2 is flagged as a pseudogene. Input material: peripheral blood. CDR3 bases: TGTGCAAGTCGGTTCGACAAGGCCATGGGCAATGAGCAGTTCTTC. It encodes CASRFDKAMGNEQFF.